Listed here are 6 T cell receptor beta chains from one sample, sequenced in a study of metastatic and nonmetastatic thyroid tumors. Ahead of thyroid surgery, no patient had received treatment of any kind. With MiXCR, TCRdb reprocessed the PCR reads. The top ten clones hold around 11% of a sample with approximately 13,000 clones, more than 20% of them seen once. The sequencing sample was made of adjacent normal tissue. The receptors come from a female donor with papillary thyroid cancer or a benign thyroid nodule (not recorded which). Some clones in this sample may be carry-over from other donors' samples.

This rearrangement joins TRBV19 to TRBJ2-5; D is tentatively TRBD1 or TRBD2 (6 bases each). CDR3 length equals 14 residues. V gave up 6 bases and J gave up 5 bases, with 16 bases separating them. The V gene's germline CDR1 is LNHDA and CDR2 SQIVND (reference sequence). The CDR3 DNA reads TGTGCCAGTAGAAGAGGGGGGCCCGGGGAGACCCAGTACTTC. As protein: CASRRGGPGETQYF. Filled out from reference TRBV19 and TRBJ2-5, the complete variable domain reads DGGITQSPKYLFRKEGQNVTLSCEQNLNHDAMYWYRQDPGQGLRLIYYSQIVNDFQKGDIAEGYSVSREKKESFPLTVTSAQKNPTAFYLCASRRGGPGETQYFGPGTRLLVL.

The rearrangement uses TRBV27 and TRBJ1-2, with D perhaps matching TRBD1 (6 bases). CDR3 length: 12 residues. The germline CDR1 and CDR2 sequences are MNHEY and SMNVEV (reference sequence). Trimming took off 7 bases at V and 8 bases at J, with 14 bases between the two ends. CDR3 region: CASKTTGYGYTF. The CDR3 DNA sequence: TGTGCCAGCAAGACCACAGGGTACGGCTACACCTTC.

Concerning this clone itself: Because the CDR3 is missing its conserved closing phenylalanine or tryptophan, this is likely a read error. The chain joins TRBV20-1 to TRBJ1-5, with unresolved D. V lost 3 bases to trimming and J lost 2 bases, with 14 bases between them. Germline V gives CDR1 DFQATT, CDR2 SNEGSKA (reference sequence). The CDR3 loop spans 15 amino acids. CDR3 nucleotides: TGCAGTGCTAGCTCGGGGTCGTATGGCAATCAGCCCCAGCATTCT. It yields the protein CSASSGSYGNQPQHS.

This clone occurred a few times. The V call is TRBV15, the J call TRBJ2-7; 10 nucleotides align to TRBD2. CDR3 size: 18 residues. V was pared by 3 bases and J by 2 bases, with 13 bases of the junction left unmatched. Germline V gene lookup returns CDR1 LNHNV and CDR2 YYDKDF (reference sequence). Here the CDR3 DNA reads TGTGCCACCAGCAGCCATCCCAGTAGCGGGAGGATCCCCTACGAGCAGTACTTC. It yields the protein CATSSHPSSGRIPYEQYF.

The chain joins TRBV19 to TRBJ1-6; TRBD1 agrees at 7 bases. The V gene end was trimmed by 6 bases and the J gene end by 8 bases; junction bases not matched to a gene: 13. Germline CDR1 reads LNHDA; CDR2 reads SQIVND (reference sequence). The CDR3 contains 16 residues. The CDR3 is CASREIGRGRDSPLHF. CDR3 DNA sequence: TGTGCCAGTAGGGAGATTGGAAGGGGGCGTGATTCACCCCTCCACTTT.

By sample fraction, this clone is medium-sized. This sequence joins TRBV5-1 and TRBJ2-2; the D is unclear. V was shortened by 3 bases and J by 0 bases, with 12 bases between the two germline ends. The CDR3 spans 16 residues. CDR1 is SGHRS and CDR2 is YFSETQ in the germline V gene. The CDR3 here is CASSSRAPSNTGELFF. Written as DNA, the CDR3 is TGCGCCAGCAGCTCCCGGGCCCCATCGAACACCGGGGAGCTGTTTTTT.